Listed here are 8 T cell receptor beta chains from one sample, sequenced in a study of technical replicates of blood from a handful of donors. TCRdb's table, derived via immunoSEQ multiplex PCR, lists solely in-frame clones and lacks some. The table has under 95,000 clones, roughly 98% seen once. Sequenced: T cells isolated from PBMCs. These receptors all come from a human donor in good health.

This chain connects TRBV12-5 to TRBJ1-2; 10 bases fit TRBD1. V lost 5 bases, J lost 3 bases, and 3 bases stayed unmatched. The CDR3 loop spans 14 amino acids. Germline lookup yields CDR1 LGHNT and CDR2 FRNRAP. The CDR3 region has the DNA TGTGCTAGTGGTAGGACAGGGGGGGACTATGGCTACACCTTC. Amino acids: CASGRTGGDYGYTF.

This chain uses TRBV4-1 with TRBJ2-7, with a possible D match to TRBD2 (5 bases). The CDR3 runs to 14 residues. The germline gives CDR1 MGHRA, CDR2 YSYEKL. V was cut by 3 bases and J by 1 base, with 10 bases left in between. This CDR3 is CASSQPRESYEQYF. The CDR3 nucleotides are TGCGCCAGCAGCCAGCCGAGGGAGTCCTACGAGCAGTACTTC.

Here the CDR3 DNA reads TGTGCCAGCAGCTTAGCGGGGGGGCGGCCGGGCACAGATACGCAGTATTTT. The encoded protein is CASSLAGGRPGTDTQYF. This chain uses TRBV7-6 with TRBJ2-3; possible D gene TRBD2, 7 bases. V dropped 0 bases and J dropped 1 base, with 14 bases sitting between them. The CDR3 consists of 17 residues. Germline CDR1 and CDR2: SGHVS and FNYEAQ.

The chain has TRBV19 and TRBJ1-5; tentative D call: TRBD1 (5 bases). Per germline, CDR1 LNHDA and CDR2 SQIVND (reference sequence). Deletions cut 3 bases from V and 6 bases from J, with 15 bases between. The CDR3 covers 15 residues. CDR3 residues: CASSITLEGVQPQHF. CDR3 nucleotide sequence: TGTGCCAGTAGTATTACCCTCGAAGGGGTTCAGCCCCAGCATTTT.

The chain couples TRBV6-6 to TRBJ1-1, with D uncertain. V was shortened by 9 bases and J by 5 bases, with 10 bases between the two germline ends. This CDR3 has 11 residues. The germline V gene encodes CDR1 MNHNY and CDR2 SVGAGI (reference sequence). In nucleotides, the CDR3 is TGTGCCAGTCCCTCGGGGACTGAAGCTTTCTTT. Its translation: CASPSGTEAFF.

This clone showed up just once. The DNA of the CDR3 is TGCGCCAGCAGCCAAGCTACCAGGGTTAACTATGGCTACACCTTC. It translates to CASSQATRVNYGYTF. The genes are TRBV4-1 and TRBJ1-2; maybe TRBD1 (5 bases). CDR3 length: 15 amino acids. Trimming cost V 1 base and J 1 base, with 10 bases left between them. Germline-derived CDR1 and CDR2 are MGHRA and YSYEKL.

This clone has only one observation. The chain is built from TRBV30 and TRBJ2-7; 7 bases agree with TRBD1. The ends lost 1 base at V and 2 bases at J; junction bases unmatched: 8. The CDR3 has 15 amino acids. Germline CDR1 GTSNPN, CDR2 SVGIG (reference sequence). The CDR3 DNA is TGTGCCTGGAGTGCTGACAGGGTATATACCTACGAGCAGTACTTC. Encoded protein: CAWSADRVYTYEQYF. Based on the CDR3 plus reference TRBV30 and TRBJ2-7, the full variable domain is SQTIHQWPATLVQPVGSPLSLECTVEGTSNPNLYWYRQAAGRGLQLLFYSVGIGQISSEVPQNLSASRPQDRQFILSSKKLLLSDSGFYLCAWSADRVYTYEQYFGPGTRLTVT.

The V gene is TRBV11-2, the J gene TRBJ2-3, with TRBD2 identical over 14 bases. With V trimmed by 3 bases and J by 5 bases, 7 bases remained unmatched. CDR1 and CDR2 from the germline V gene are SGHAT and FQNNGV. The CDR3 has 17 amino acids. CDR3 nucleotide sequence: TGTGCCAGCAGCTTGCGGACTAGCGGGAGGAAAGGAGATACGCAGTATTTT. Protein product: CASSLRTSGRKGDTQYF.